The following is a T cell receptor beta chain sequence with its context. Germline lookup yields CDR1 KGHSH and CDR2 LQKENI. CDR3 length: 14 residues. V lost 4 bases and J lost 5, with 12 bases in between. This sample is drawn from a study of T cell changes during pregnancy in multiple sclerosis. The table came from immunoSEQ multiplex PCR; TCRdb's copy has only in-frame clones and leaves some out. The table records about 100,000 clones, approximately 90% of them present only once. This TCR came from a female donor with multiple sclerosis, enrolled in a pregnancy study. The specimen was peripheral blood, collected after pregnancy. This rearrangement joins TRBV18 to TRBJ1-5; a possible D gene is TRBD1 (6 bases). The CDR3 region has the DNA TGTGCCAGCTCACAACAGGGATCGGATCAGCCCCAGCATTTT. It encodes CASSQQGSDQPQHF.